The present T cell receptor (beta chain) was sequenced within a study of OX40 agonist ivuxolimab in advanced cancers. Study-wide context: Two cutaneous melanoma patients and one hepatocellular carcinoma patient, three in all, had partial responses.

Autoimmune disease history or systemic immunosuppression excluded patients. Regarding the study as a whole: Patients with a partial response at 0.1-3.0 mg/kg had among the lowest clonal expansion.

Points on this clone: Its antigen remains unidentified.

The method was immunoSEQ multiplex PCR; TCRdb's version includes in-frame clones alone and lacks a portion of them. The table includes approximately 90,000 clones, roughly 89% detected once. The TCR was taken from an adult with an advanced solid tumor such as melanoma, head and neck, liver or kidney cancer. The material sequenced was CD4+ or CD8+ T cells sorted from blood, taken in a trial of the OX40 agonist ivuxolimab.

The CDR3 spells CASSFGQGRYNEQFF. CDR3 sequence (DNA): TGTGCCAGCAGTTTCGGACAGGGGAGATACAATGAGCAGTTCTTC. The V gene is TRBV28, the J gene TRBJ2-1, with 9 nucleotides matching TRBD1. From germline, CDR1 is MDHEN and CDR2 SYDVKM. V lost 3 bases to trimming and J lost 4 bases; unmatched junction nucleotides: 4. This CDR3 spans 15 amino acids. The variable domain in full, with the rest retrieved from reference TRBV28 and TRBJ2-1, is DVKVTQSSRYLVKRTGEKVFLECVQDMDHENMFWYRQDPGLGLRLIYFSYDVKMKEKGDIPEGYSVSREKKERFSLILESASTNQTSMYLCASSFGQGRYNEQFFGPGTRLTVL.